The rows below give T cell receptor beta chains drawn from one sample of a study of blood T cell repertoires in COVID-19. TCRdb's table, derived via immunoSEQ multiplex PCR, lists solely in-frame clones and lacks some. In the table there are 300,000 to 450,000 clones, approximately 87% of which are singletons. Sample: PBMCs or T cells enriched from blood (not recorded which). These receptors were collected from a man aged 30 to 39 who had recovered from COVID-19. Both conserved end residues are part of each CDR3. Fields, in order: V gene, clone size, J gene, D gene, CDR3 DNA, CDR3 protein. The D gene is left open where the match is weak. Part of the rows lack a size; the others show once, few, many or a class for expanded clones.

V: TRBV7-3
size: .
J: TRBJ2-3
D: .
DNA: TGTGCCAGCAGCCATAGGGGGGGTCTCACAGATACGCAGTATTTT
CDR3: CASSHRGGLTDTQYF

V: TRBV7-9
size: .
J: TRBJ2-1
D: .
DNA: TGTGCCAGCAGCTTAGCGAGTGGGAGAGTTGACAATGAGCAGTTCTTC
CDR3: CASSLASGRVDNEQFF

V: TRBV14
size: .
J: TRBJ1-2
D: .
DNA: TGTGCCAGCAGCCAGAGCCGCGGGACCGGTGGCTACACCTTC
CDR3: CASSQSRGTGGYTF

V: TRBV19
size: .
J: TRBJ2-2
D: .
DNA: TGTGCCAGTAGTATAGTACTATTAGGGGGGAACACCGGGGAGCTGTTTTTT
CDR3: CASSIVLLGGNTGELFF

V: TRBV9
size: .
J: TRBJ1-2
D: .
DNA: TGTGCCAGCAGTTATACCCAGAGGTATGGCTACACCTTC
CDR3: CASSYTQRYGYTF

V: TRBV12-3/TRBV12-4
size: few
J: TRBJ1-2
D: .
DNA: TGTGCCAGCAGTTTGGACACTAACTATGGCTACACCTTC
CDR3: CASSLDTNYGYTF

V: TRBV18
size: .
J: TRBJ1-1
D: .
DNA: TGTGCCAGCTCGCGCGCGGGGGTGAACACTGAAGCTTTCTTT
CDR3: CASSRAGVNTEAFF

V: TRBV12-3/TRBV12-4
size: .
J: TRBJ1-6
D: .
DNA: TGTGCCAGCAGTTTGGGGGGTTCACCCCTCCACTTT
CDR3: CASSLGGSPLHF

V: TRBV27
size: .
J: TRBJ2-5
D: .
DNA: TGTGCCAGCACCAGGGTACCCCAAGAGACCCAGTACTTC
CDR3: CASTRVPQETQYF

V: TRBV2
size: .
J: TRBJ2-2
D: TRBD1
DNA: TGTGCCAGCAGTGGACAGGGGATTCACACCGGGGAGCTGTTTTTT
CDR3: CASSGQGIHTGELFF